The clone carrying this TCR beta chain was picked up a small number of times. Its antigen is currently unknown. The data were obtained in a study of cytomegalovirus exposure and HLA in healthy donors. PCR primers comprised 60 Vbeta and 13 Jbeta primers. Sequencing used immunoSEQ multiplex PCR; TCRdb keeps in-frame clones, though not all of them. The table includes 90,000 to 100,000 clones, under 70% detected once. Points from the study as a whole: As immune exposure information, only CMV serostatus was available. Most subjects' HLA-A and HLA-B alleles were reportedly predicted from TCR beta sequences. Being productive about 90% or about 30% of the time was typical of most TCR beta V segments in an earlier analysis.

The sample was PBMCs. This clonotype was sampled from a man aged 50-60 years in good health and CMV-seronegative.

CDR3 bases: TGTGCCAGCTCACCATCCGGGACAGGGAGGCATGAGCAGTTCTTC. Protein product: CASSPSGTGRHEQFF. This sequence joins TRBV18 and TRBJ2-1, with 9 bases identical to TRBD1. After removal of 2 bases from V and 8 bases from J, the junction contained 7 bases not matched to a gene. Looked up from germline, CDR1 is KGHSH and CDR2 is LQKENI. The CDR3 length is 15 residues.